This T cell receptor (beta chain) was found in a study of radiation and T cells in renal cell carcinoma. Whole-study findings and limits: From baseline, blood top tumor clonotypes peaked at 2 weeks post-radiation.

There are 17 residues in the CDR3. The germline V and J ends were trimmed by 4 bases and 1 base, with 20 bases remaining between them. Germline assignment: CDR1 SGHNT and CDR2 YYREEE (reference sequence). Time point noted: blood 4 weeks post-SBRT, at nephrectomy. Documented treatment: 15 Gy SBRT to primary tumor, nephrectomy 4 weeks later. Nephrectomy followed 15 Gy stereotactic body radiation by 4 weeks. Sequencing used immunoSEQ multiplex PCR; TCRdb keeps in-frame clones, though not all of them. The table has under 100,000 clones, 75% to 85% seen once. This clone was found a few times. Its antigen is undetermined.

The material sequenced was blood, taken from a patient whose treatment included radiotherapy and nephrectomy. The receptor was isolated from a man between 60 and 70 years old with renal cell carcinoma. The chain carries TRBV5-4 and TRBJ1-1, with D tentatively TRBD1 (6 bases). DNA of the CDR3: TGTGCCAGCAGCCCGGGGGCGTTTGGTCTCCCGAACACTGAAGCTTTCTTT. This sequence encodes CASSPGAFGLPNTEAFF.